Below are 28 T cell receptor beta chains sequenced from a single sample in a study of PD-L1 blockade in urothelial cancer (dated by TCRdb to between 2016 and 2019). Receptor libraries were prepared by the immunoSEQ multiplex PCR assay. The clones in this table, taken by TCRdb from immuneACCESS, are in-frame only. Not every clone is retained; where verified, under half of the shortfall comes from an unresolved V gene, and the cause of the rest is unknown. The sample table holds roughly 91,000 clones, of which 85% to 90% were seen once. 13% to 15% of the sample lies in the top ten. Interpreted using the paper, the time point label stands for: pretreatment peripheral blood. The source material was PBMCs, sampled around atezolizumab (anti-PD-L1) treatment. The source of these receptors is a man in his 60s with urothelial cancer.

The gene calls are TRBV19 and TRBJ2-1; TRBD2 agrees at 7 bases. The CDR3 contains 18 residues. Trimming cost V 5 bases and J 2 bases; bases outside gene matches: 15. Germline V gives CDR1 LNHDA, CDR2 SQIVND (reference sequence). CDR3 sequence: CASSWWFGGSEPYNEQFF. The CDR3 DNA reads as TGTGCCAGTAGTTGGTGGTTTGGCGGGAGCGAACCCTACAATGAGCAGTTCTTC.

The gene calls are TRBV5-1 and TRBJ2-7; TRBD1 matches 10 bases. V dropped 4 bases and J dropped 2; count of bases not matched to a gene: 6. In germline, CDR1 is SGHRS, CDR2 YFSETQ. This CDR3 region has 15 residues. The CDR3 DNA sequence: TGCGCCAGCAGCAATGGACAGGGGGGCGCCTACGAGCAGTACTTC. Translated: CASSNGQGGAYEQYF. The variable domain in full, with the rest retrieved from reference TRBV5-1 and TRBJ2-7, is KAGVTQTPRYLIKTRGQQVTLSCSPISGHRSVSWYQQTPGQGLQFLFEYFSETQRNKGNFPGRFSGRQFSNSRSEMNVSTLELGDSALYLCASSNGQGGAYEQYFGPGTRLTVT.

This chain links TRBV6-6 with TRBJ1-5; D uncertain. The CDR3 covers 14 residues. V was trimmed by 5 bases and J by 4 bases, leaving 12 bases between them. Germline-derived CDR1 and CDR2 are MNHNY and SVGAGI (reference sequence). CDR3 residues: CASSRTELNQPQHF. The CDR3 DNA follows: TGTGCCAGCAGTCGGACTGAACTAAATCAGCCCCAGCATTTT.

This clone has only a few counts. This chain connects TRBV10-1 to TRBJ1-1; D gene unclear. This CDR3 is built from 13 residues. Trimming removed 5 bases from V and 1 base from J, with 8 bases in between. Germline V gene sequence: CDR1 WNHNN, CDR2 SYGVQD (reference sequence). For the CDR3, the DNA is TGCGCCAGCAGTTTTGGAGGGAACACTGAAGCTTTCTTT. This gives the protein CASSFGGNTEAFF.

This clone turned up a few times. This chain links TRBV18 with TRBJ2-2; D is unresolved. Germline lookup yields CDR1 KGHSH and CDR2 LQKENI. V dropped 1 base and J dropped 3 bases, with 3 bases sitting between them. The CDR3 has 13 residues. CDR3 coding DNA: TGTGCCAGCTCACCACGCGACACCGGGGAGCTGTTTTTT. Translation gives CASSPRDTGELFF.

The genes are TRBV28 and TRBJ1-2, with D possibly TRBD1 on 6 matching bases. V was trimmed by 3 bases and J by 8 bases, leaving 16 bases between them. This CDR3 is built from 14 residues. Germline V CDR1 and CDR2: MDHEN, SYDVKM. CDR3 in amino acids: CASSLVGGGFGYTF. The CDR3 DNA sequence: TGTGCCAGCAGTTTGGTAGGGGGTGGTTTCGGCTACACCTTC.

The gene calls are TRBV30 and TRBJ1-2, with 9 positions matching TRBD1. The CDR3 has 14 residues. CDR1 and CDR2 (germline): GTSNPN, SVGIG (reference sequence). Trimming cost V 4 bases and J 8 bases; bases outside gene matches: 11. CDR3 DNA sequence: TGTGCCTGGAAGCTACTACAGGGGGCGGGGGGCTACACCTTC. Translated: CAWKLLQGAGGYTF.

The sample holds one count of this clone. CDR3 DNA: TGTGCCTGGAGGGGCCCGGGACAGGGGTATTTGATGGACACTGAAGCTTTCTTT. Protein sequence: CAWRGPGQGYLMDTEAFF. The V call is TRBV30, the J call TRBJ1-1; TRBD1 matches 10 bases. From germline, CDR1 is GTSNPN and CDR2 SVGIG (reference sequence). CDR3 length equals 18 residues. The J segment lost 3 bases and the V segment lost 3 bases, leaving 16 bases of the junction unmatched.

The chain links TRBV5-8 to TRBJ2-1; 8 nucleotides align to TRBD2. Germline V gene sequence: CDR1 SGHTS, CDR2 YDEGEE. V trimming: 1 base; J trimming: 5 bases; junction bases outside the gene matches: 8. The CDR3 loop spans 16 amino acids. Here the CDR3 DNA reads TGTGCCAGCAGCTTGCGGGAGGCGGGAGGCAACAATGAGCAGTTCTTC. Amino acid sequence: CASSLREAGGNNEQFF.

J is TRBJ1-1 and V is TRBV6-6; the D gene is possibly TRBD1 (6 bases). This CDR3 spans 15 amino acids. V lost 6 bases and J 4 bases, leaving 18 bases between the germline ends. The V gene's germline CDR1 is MNHNY and CDR2 SVGAGI (reference sequence). Here the CDR3 reads CASSFDRRLGTEAFF. The DNA for the CDR3 is TGTGCCAGCAGCTTCGACAGGCGACTGGGCACTGAAGCTTTCTTT.

J is TRBJ2-4 and V is TRBV21-1; the table's TRBD2 call for D was not verified on the DNA. TRBV21-1 is deemed a pseudogene. The CDR3 is made up of 17 amino acids. Written as DNA, the CDR3 is TGTGCCACCCACTATTTTGTTTGCGGGGAAACCAAAAACATTCAGTACTTC. Amino acid sequence: CATHYFVCGETKNIQYF.

This clone has only one observation. The chain carries TRBV5-6 and TRBJ2-5; 10 nucleotides match TRBD2. This CDR3 is 14 amino acids long. Germline trimming cut 7 bases from V and 4 bases from J; bases unmatched to any gene: 7. Germline values: CDR1 SGHDT, CDR2 YYEEEE. CDR3 nucleotides: TGTGCCAGCCATAAACTAGCGGGGTTAGAGACCCAGTACTTC. Residues: CASHKLAGLETQYF.

This clone was seen a few times. The gene calls are TRBV6-5 and TRBJ1-2, with D unresolved. V shed 0 bases and J shed 2 bases, with 7 bases lying between them. This CDR3 comprises 14 residues. Germline V gene sequence: CDR1 MNHEY, CDR2 SVGAGI. The CDR3 sequence is CASSYSGGNYGYTF. CDR3 in DNA: TGTGCCAGCAGTTACTCCGGAGGCAACTATGGCTACACCTTC.

The V gene is TRBV5-8, the J gene TRBJ1-3, with TRBD1 as a possible D gene (5 bases). V was shortened by 2 bases and J by 0 bases, with 9 bases between the two germline ends. The CDR3 covers 15 residues. Germline loops: CDR1 SGHTS, CDR2 YDEGEE. CDR3 loop: CASSLRDYSGNTIYF. In DNA, the CDR3 is TGTGCCAGCAGCTTAAGGGACTACTCTGGAAACACCATATATTTT.

The chain uses TRBV19 and TRBJ1-2, with a weak D call TRBD1 (5 bases). The CDR3 totals 14 residues. The germline gives CDR1 LNHDA, CDR2 SQIVND (reference sequence). V was cut by 0 bases and J by 8 bases, with 13 bases left in between. The CDR3 bases are TGTGCCAGTAGTATAGACATGGGACTGAGAGGCTACACCTTC. Its protein is CASSIDMGLRGYTF.

The genes are TRBV21-1 and TRBJ2-6; TRBD1, as called in the table, went unchecked against the DNA. TRBV21-1 is a listed pseudogene. The CDR3 contains 15 residues. CDR3 region: CASSKDNSGANVLTF. As DNA, the CDR3 is TGTGCCAGCAGCAAGGACAATTCGGGGGCCAACGTCCTGACTTTC.

This chain uses TRBV18 with TRBJ2-7; 8 nucleotides line up with TRBD1. The CDR3 has 15 residues. With V trimmed by 2 bases and J by 3 bases, 6 bases remained unmatched. Per germline, CDR1 KGHSH and CDR2 LQKENI. The CDR3 DNA sequence: TGTGCCAGCTCACCAGCTAGGACAGGGCTCTACGAGCAGTACTTC. Its protein is CASSPARTGLYEQYF.

This clone was observed a single time. The rearrangement uses TRBV5-1 and TRBJ2-7; 9 bases fit TRBD1. There are 16 residues in the CDR3. The ends lost 3 bases at V and 6 bases at J; junction bases unmatched: 13. CDR1 and CDR2 from the germline V gene are SGHRS and YFSETQ. The CDR3 region has the DNA TGCGCCAGCAGCTACTCCTCCGGGACAGGGTATCTCGAGCAGTACTTC. Translating gives CASSYSSGTGYLEQYF.

This clone has only a few counts. This rearrangement joins TRBV5-6 to TRBJ2-3; D uncertain. CDR1 SGHDT and CDR2 YYEEEE come from the germline V gene. This CDR3 has 14 residues. The germline V and J ends were trimmed by 0 bases and 4 bases, with 9 bases remaining between them. In DNA form, the CDR3 reads TGTGCCAGCAGCTTGGCTGGCCGCTCAGATACGCAGTATTTT. It codes for CASSLAGRSDTQYF.

The gene calls are TRBV5-1 and TRBJ2-5, with D perhaps matching TRBD1 (6 bases). V dropped 4 bases and J dropped 4 bases, with 14 bases sitting between them. The V gene's germline CDR1 is SGHRS and CDR2 YFSETQ. The CDR3 has 14 residues. This CDR3 reads CASSTGTTRETQYF. DNA for the CDR3: TGCGCCAGCAGCACCGGGACAACGCGAGAGACCCAGTACTTC.

V gene TRBV30 combines with J gene TRBJ1-5; 9 bases are a match to TRBD1. The length of the CDR3 is 17 residues. Germline assignment: CDR1 GTSNPN and CDR2 SVGIG (reference sequence). After removal of 1 base from V and 5 bases from J, the junction contained 12 bases not matched to a gene. CDR3: CAWSEEGGQGWYQPQHF. The CDR3, as DNA: TGTGCCTGGAGTGAGGAAGGGGGACAGGGTTGGTATCAGCCCCAGCATTTT. Full variable domain (outside the CDR3, taken from reference TRBV30 and TRBJ1-5): SQTIHQWPATLVQPVGSPLSLECTVEGTSNPNLYWYRQAAGRGLQLLFYSVGIGQISSEVPQNLSASRPQDRQFILSSKKLLLSDSGFYLCAWSEEGGQGWYQPQHFGDGTRLSIL.

The chain employs TRBV10-2 and TRBJ2-7; tentatively, D is TRBD1 (6 bases). Looked up from germline, CDR1 is WSHSY and CDR2 is SAAADI. The CDR3 spans 12 residues. The V and J ends lost 5 bases and 7 bases respectively, with 12 bases between them. CDR3 in amino acids: CASSRPRGEQYF. The CDR3 DNA reads as TGCGCCAGCAGTCGTCCGAGGGGGGAGCAGTACTTC.

The chain links TRBV7-2 to TRBJ1-5; D is undetermined. V dropped 1 base and J dropped 0 bases, with 13 bases sitting between them. Germline-derived CDR1 and CDR2 are SGHTA and FQGNSA. The length of the CDR3 is 17 residues. CDR3 residues: CASSLGGGFNSNQPQHF. The CDR3, as DNA: TGTGCCAGCAGCTTAGGGGGAGGGTTTAATAGCAATCAGCCCCAGCATTTT.

The genes are TRBV5-1 and TRBJ2-7; TRBD1 matches at 7 bases. The CDR3 is 14 residues long. V lost 3 bases and J lost 0; bases outside the gene matches: 3. CDR1 is SGHRS and CDR2 is YFSETQ in the germline V gene. The CDR3 is CASSSGTDSYEQYF. The CDR3 DNA sequence: TGCGCCAGCAGCTCGGGGACAGACTCCTACGAGCAGTACTTC.

J is TRBJ1-2 and V is TRBV27, with D possibly matching TRBD1 (6 bases). The CDR3 consists of 13 residues. Trimming shortened V by 4 bases and J by 5 bases, and 11 bases separated the two germline ends. Germline V CDR1 and CDR2: MNHEY, SMNVEV (reference sequence). The DNA for the CDR3 is TGTGCCAGCAGTTCCAGGGGCGTTTATGGCTACACCTTC. Translation gives CASSSRGVYGYTF.

The CDR3 coding sequence is TGTGCCAGCAGTTACGACAGAACTAACTATGGCTACACCTTC. This translates into CASSYDRTNYGYTF. This sequence joins TRBV6-5 and TRBJ1-2; perhaps TRBD1 as D (5 bases). The CDR3 extends over 14 amino acids. Trimming pared 2 bases from V and 0 bases from J, leaving 7 bases between. Germline values: CDR1 MNHEY, CDR2 SVGAGI.

This chain links TRBV10-1 with TRBJ2-5; D unclear. This CDR3 has 13 residues. The germline CDR1 and CDR2 sequences are WNHNN and SYGVQD (reference sequence). Trimming shortened V by 8 bases and J by 4 bases, and 14 bases separated the two germline ends. The CDR3 here is CASSERRGETQYF. The CDR3, as DNA: TGCGCCAGCTCAGAAAGGAGAGGAGAGACCCAGTACTTC.

The J gene is TRBJ1-1, the V gene TRBV6-1, with D possibly being TRBD1 (6 bases). CDR3 length: 14 amino acids. V was shortened by 6 bases and J by 4 bases, with 15 bases between the two germline ends. CDR1 and CDR2 (germline): MNHNS, SASEGT. The CDR3 DNA reads TGTGCCAGCAGCGTAACCAAAGGGGGCACTGAAGCTTTCTTT. Its protein is CASSVTKGGTEAFF.